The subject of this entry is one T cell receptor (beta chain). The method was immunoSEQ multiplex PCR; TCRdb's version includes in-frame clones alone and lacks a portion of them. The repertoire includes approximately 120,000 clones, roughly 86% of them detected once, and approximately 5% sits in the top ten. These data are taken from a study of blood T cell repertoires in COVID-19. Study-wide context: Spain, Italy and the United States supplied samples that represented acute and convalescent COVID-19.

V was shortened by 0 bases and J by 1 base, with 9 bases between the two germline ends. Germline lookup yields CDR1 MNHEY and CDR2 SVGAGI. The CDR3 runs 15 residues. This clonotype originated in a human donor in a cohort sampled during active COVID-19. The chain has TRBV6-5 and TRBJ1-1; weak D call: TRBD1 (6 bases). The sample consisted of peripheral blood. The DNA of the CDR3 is TGTGCCAGCAGTTACTCCCGGGACACGAACACTGAAGCTTTCTTT. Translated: CASSYSRDTNTEAFF.